This passage covers 15 T cell receptor beta chains from one sample sequenced in a study of radiation and T cells in renal cell carcinoma. Assay used: immunoSEQ multiplex PCR; TCRdb lists only in-frame clones, some missing. The sample holds 50,000 to 70,000 clones, approximately 80% seen once. Time point specified: blood 4 weeks post-SBRT, at nephrectomy. Described treatment: 15 Gy SBRT to primary tumor, nephrectomy 4 weeks later. The source material was blood, sampled from a patient whose treatment included radiotherapy and nephrectomy. The source of these receptors is a man aged 60 to 75 with renal cell carcinoma.

CDR3 residues: CATSRAGDEQYV. The CDR3 DNA is TGTGCCACCAGCAGGGCAGGGGACGAGCAGTACGTC. V is TRBV15 and J is TRBJ2-7, with D possibly matching TRBD1 (6 bases). V was shortened by 3 bases and J by 5 bases, with 8 bases between the two germline ends. Germline V CDR1 and CDR2: LNHNV, YYDKDF (reference sequence). This CDR3 has 12 amino acids.

This clone was observed a single time. The V gene is TRBV10-3, the J gene TRBJ1-6, with D perhaps matching TRBD1 (6 bases). The V end was cut by 6 bases, the J end by 7 bases, with 13 bases between. CDR1 is ENHRY, CDR2 SYGVKD, per germline. The CDR3 length is 14 residues. The CDR3 loop is CAIRRGQENSPLHF. As DNA, the CDR3 is TGTGCCATCAGACGGGGACAAGAGAATTCACCCCTCCACTTT.

This clone was seen once. The chain couples TRBV4-2 to TRBJ2-2, with 15 bases matching TRBD2. The CDR3 contains 17 residues. Trimming removed 0 bases from V and 7 bases from J; junction bases left unmatched: 3. Germline CDR1 and CDR2: LGHNA and YNFKEQ. The CDR3 nucleotides read TGTGCCAGCAGCCAAGATGGACTAGCGGGAGGGCACGGGGAGCTGTTTTTT. As protein: CASSQDGLAGGHGELFF.

The rearrangement links TRBV11-2 to TRBJ2-1, with TRBD1 matching 7 bases. Germline V gene data show CDR1 as SGHAT and CDR2 as FQNNGV. The CDR3 spans 14 residues. Losses at the gene ends were 4 bases for V and 4 bases for J; bases not matched to a gene: 4. The CDR3 nucleotides read TGTGCCAGCAGCTCCCCCAGGGGGTACAATGAGCAGTTCTTC. Protein: CASSSPRGYNEQFF.

This chain connects TRBV7-9 to TRBJ1-2; TRBD1 aligns across 7 bases. Germline trimming cut 1 base from V and 8 bases from J; bases unmatched to any gene: 4. The CDR3 contains 13 residues. CDR1 is SEHNR and CDR2 is FQNEAQ in the germline V gene (reference sequence). The CDR3 nucleotides are TGTGCCAGCAGCTTAGGACAGGGCGGAGGCTACACCTTC. It encodes CASSLGQGGGYTF.

The J gene is TRBJ1-1, the V gene TRBV5-1, with 9 bases matching TRBD1. The germline CDR1 and CDR2 sequences are SGHRS and YFSETQ. CDR3 length equals 18 residues. V dropped 5 bases and J dropped 3; count of bases not matched to a gene: 17. This CDR3 is CASSPSGQGYVMDTEAFF. The CDR3 DNA follows: TGCGCCAGCAGTCCCTCGGGACAGGGATATGTAATGGACACTGAAGCTTTCTTT.

This clone was observed a few times. V is TRBV7-8 and J is TRBJ1-1; perhaps TRBD1 as D (5 bases). CDR3 size: 13 residues. V was cut by 4 bases and J by 1 base, with 7 bases left in between. CDR1 and CDR2 from the germline V gene are SGHVS and FQNEAQ. CDR3 sequence reads: CASSSTENTEAFF. CDR3 nucleotides: TGTGCCAGCAGCTCGACAGAGAACACTGAAGCTTTCTTT.

CDR3 DNA: TGTGCCAGCAGCCGGACTAGCGGGGCTAGCACAGATACGCAGTATTTT. Residues: CASSRTSGASTDTQYF. The chain has TRBV6-6 and TRBJ2-3; 12 bases agree with TRBD2. The CDR3 covers 16 residues. In germline, CDR1 is MNHNY, CDR2 SVGAGI (reference sequence). J gave up 0 bases and V 6 bases, and 4 bases lay outside the gene matches.

The chain links TRBV19 to TRBJ2-2; 12 nucleotides match TRBD2. The CDR3 spans 15 residues. From germline, CDR1 is LNHDA and CDR2 SQIVND (reference sequence). V trimming: 6 bases; J trimming: 1 base; junction bases outside the gene matches: 0. As DNA, the CDR3 is TGTGCCAGTAGACTAGCGGGGGGGAACACCGGGGAGCTGTTTTTT. It translates to CASRLAGGNTGELFF. Full variable domain (outside the CDR3, taken from reference TRBV19 and TRBJ2-2): DGGITQSPKYLFRKEGQNVTLSCEQNLNHDAMYWYRQDPGQGLRLIYYSQIVNDFQKGDIAEGYSVSREKKESFPLTVTSAQKNPTAFYLCASRLAGGNTGELFFGEGSRLTVL.

CDR3 region: CASSIRDSLGYEQYV. The CDR3 region has the DNA TGTGCCAGTAGTATCCGGGACTCTCTGGGGTACGAGCAGTACGTC. The chain links TRBV19 to TRBJ2-7; D might be TRBD2 (6 bases). Trimming shortened V by 3 bases and J by 4 bases, and 16 bases separated the two germline ends. The CDR3 length is 15 residues. The germline CDR1 and CDR2 sequences are LNHDA and SQIVND (reference sequence).

This sequence joins TRBV7-2 and TRBJ2-7; 10 positions match TRBD2. CDR3 length equals 15 residues. V lost 5 bases to trimming and J lost 0 bases; unmatched junction nucleotides: 4. CDR1 SGHTA and CDR2 FQGNSA come from the germline V gene. The CDR3 region is CASSPGLADSYEQYF. The CDR3 DNA reads TGTGCCAGCAGCCCTGGACTAGCGGACTCCTACGAGCAGTACTTC. Using reference TRBV7-2 and TRBJ2-7 for the parts outside the CDR3, the full variable domain is GAGVSQSPSNKVTEKGKDVELRCDPISGHTALYWYRQSLGQGLEFLIYFQGNSAPDKSGLPSDRFSAERTGGSVSTLTIQRTQQEDSAVYLCASSPGLADSYEQYFGPGTRLTVT.

The chain couples TRBV7-8 to TRBJ1-1, with D possibly being TRBD1 (5 bases). Germline CDR1 reads SGHVS; CDR2 reads FQNEAQ. CDR3 length: 13 residues. V lost 6 bases to trimming and J lost 6 bases, with 14 bases between them. The CDR3 loop reads CASRTEWGAEAFF. In nucleotides, the CDR3 is TGTGCCAGCAGGACCGAATGGGGCGCTGAAGCTTTCTTT. The whole variable domain, filled in from reference TRBV7-8 and TRBJ1-1, reads GAGVSQSPRYKVAKRGQDVALRCDPISGHVSLFWYQQALGQGPEFLTYFQNEAQLDKSGLPSDRFFAERPEGSVSTLKIQRTQQEDSAVYLCASRTEWGAEAFFGQGTRLTVV.

This chain joins TRBV5-1 and TRBJ2-2; TRBD2 might be the D (5 bases). Trimming cost V 4 bases and J 0 bases, with 10 bases left between them. This CDR3 contains 15 residues. Germline CDR1 and CDR2: SGHRS and YFSETQ. The CDR3 protein is CASSREGANTGELFF. DNA of the CDR3: TGCGCCAGCAGCCGGGAAGGCGCGAACACCGGGGAGCTGTTTTTT.

The chain has TRBV11-3 and TRBJ2-2; D call uncertain. The CDR3 totals 12 residues. Trimming removed 0 bases at V and 8 bases at J, with 4 bases between. Germline V gives CDR1 SGHNT, CDR2 YENEEA. The CDR3 DNA is TGTGCCAGCAGCTTAGAGTCGGGGGAGCTGTTTTTT. This codes for CASSLESGELFF.

A single count supports this clone. This chain joins TRBV11-2 and TRBJ1-2, with TRBD1 identical over 7 bases. In germline, CDR1 is SGHAT, CDR2 FQNNGV. The CDR3 covers 15 residues. Germline trimming cut 6 bases from V and 2 bases from J; bases unmatched to any gene: 9. The CDR3: CASRSPGGKNYGYTF. In DNA form, the CDR3 reads TGTGCCAGCAGGTCTCCAGGGGGAAAGAACTATGGCTACACCTTC. Looking up the rest from reference TRBV11-2 and TRBJ1-2 gives the full variable domain: EAGVAQSPRYKIIEKRQSVAFWCNPISGHATLYWYQQILGQGPKLLIQFQNNGVVDDSQLPKDRFSAERLKGVDSTLKIQPAKLEDSAVYLCASRSPGGKNYGYTFGSGTRLTVV.